The next 15 T cell receptor beta chains were all read from a single sample in a study of identical twins. From the 5' RACE reads, TCRdb called clonotypes with MiXCR, one entry per CDR3 protein. The table includes 450,000 or so distinct CDR3 sequences, 20% to 30% detected once. The same sample was also studied in work on T cells expressing NK-cell markers.

The sequencing input was CD4+ T cells sorted from blood. All receptors come from a young woman in good health.

This clonotype has more than one count but fewer than ten. The chain carries TRBV24-1 and TRBJ2-5; TRBD2 aligns across 11 bases. The germline V gene has CDR1 KGHDR and CDR2 SFDVKD. CDR3 length equals 16 residues. The CDR3: CAPPPFSGGDQETQYF. For the CDR3, the DNA is TGTGCACCACCCCCCTTTAGCGGGGGGGACCAAGAGACCCAGTACTTC.

This chain links TRBV3-1 with TRBJ2-5; 7 bases line up with TRBD2. The CDR3 sequence is 15 residues long. The trim removed 4 bases at V and 7 bases at J, leaving 12 bases unmatched. CDR1 and CDR2 (germline): LGHDT, YNNKEL (reference sequence). The CDR3 here is CASSLHGQRGGTQYF. The DNA of the CDR3 is TGTGCCAGCAGCCTCCACGGGCAGCGGGGAGGGACCCAGTACTTC.

This clonotype was counted once. The chain combines TRBV7-2 with TRBJ2-1; TRBD2 matches 10 bases. Germline V gene lookup returns CDR1 SGHTA and CDR2 FQGNSA. CDR3 length equals 15 residues. The trim removed 7 bases at V and 3 bases at J, leaving 6 bases unmatched. The CDR3 loop is CASIPTSGIYNEQFF. The CDR3 DNA is TGTGCCAGCATCCCAACTAGCGGGATCTACAATGAGCAGTTCTTC.

The table lists this clonotype with a few counts. The chain combines TRBV11-2 with TRBJ2-3; maybe TRBD2 (6 bases). Per germline, CDR1 SGHAT and CDR2 FQNNGV. The CDR3 has 17 amino acids. V shed 0 bases and J shed 4 bases, with 17 bases lying between them. The CDR3 protein is CASSLEVPGSGADTQYF. In nucleotides, the CDR3 is TGTGCCAGCAGCTTAGAAGTCCCCGGGAGTGGGGCAGATACGCAGTATTTT.

This clonotype was observed a few times. The genes are TRBV12-3 or TRBV12-4 and TRBJ1-1; possibly TRBD1 for D (5 bases). V gave up 5 bases and J gave up 7 bases, with 14 bases separating them. CDR3 length: 13 residues. CDR3 nucleotides: TGTGCCAGCAGTCCACAGGAGGAGGATGAAGCTTTCTTT. Protein product: CASSPQEEDEAFF.

This rearrangement joins TRBV5-1 to TRBJ2-1, with 11 bases lining up with TRBD2. V gave up 6 bases and J gave up 13 bases; unmatched junction bases: 9. CDR1 is SGHRS, CDR2 YFSETQ, per germline. The CDR3 sequence is 13 residues long. The CDR3 loop reads CASTVAGGQIQFF. CDR3 DNA: TGCGCCAGCACAGTAGCGGGGGGGCAGATTCAGTTCTTC.

The rearrangement uses TRBV3-1 and TRBJ2-7, with D perhaps TRBD2 (5 bases). Germline V gives CDR1 LGHDT, CDR2 YNNKEL (reference sequence). CDR3 length: 14 amino acids. Trimming left V 3 bases short and J 1 base short, with 10 bases between. In nucleotides, the CDR3 is TGTGCCAGCAGCCACGGACTGGGTTCCTACGAGCAGTACTTC. Its protein is CASSHGLGSYEQYF.

This clonotype has just a few counts. CDR3 coding DNA: TGTGCCAGCAGAGAGAGCAATCAGCCCCAGCATTTT. Translating it yields CASRESNQPQHF. V gene TRBV6-2 or TRBV6-3 combines with J gene TRBJ1-5; D is undetermined. Trimming shortened V by 6 bases and J by 1 base, and 4 bases separated the two germline ends. Per germline, CDR1 MNHEY and CDR2 SVGEGT. The CDR3 has 12 amino acids.

There are a few counts of this clonotype. V is TRBV6-1 and J is TRBJ2-7, with D tentatively TRBD2 (7 bases). Between the trimmed V and J ends, which lost 4 bases and 7 bases, there was a span of 20 bases. Germline V CDR1 and CDR2: MNHNS, SASEGT. CDR3 size: 15 residues. The CDR3 DNA reads TGTGCCAGCAGTGGCCGGGGGGCGGCAGAGAGGGAGCAGTACTTC. Protein sequence: CASSGRGAAEREQYF.

This clonotype showed up just a few times. V usage is TRBV12-3 or TRBV12-4 and J usage is TRBJ2-7; a weak D match, TRBD1 (6 bases). Trimming took 5 bases from V and 5 from J, leaving 19 bases between them. CDR3 length: 15 amino acids. In nucleotides, the CDR3 is TGTGCCAGCAGTAGTCCTAGGGGGACGAGGAACGAGCAGTACTTC. This sequence encodes CASSSPRGTRNEQYF.

This clonotype was seen a few times. This chain joins TRBV25-1 and TRBJ1-1, with no clear D. Trimming shortened V by 6 bases and J by 0 bases, and 11 bases separated the two germline ends. Germline V gene data show CDR1 as MGHDK and CDR2 as SYGVNS. The CDR3 is 14 residues long. The CDR3 loop is CASRVPGVNTEAFF. In DNA, the CDR3 is TGTGCCAGCAGAGTGCCCGGGGTGAACACTGAAGCTTTCTTT.

The chain joins TRBV7-9 to TRBJ2-3; no definite D call. CDR3 length equals 10 residues. V was pared by 3 bases and J by 11 bases, with 6 bases between. In germline, CDR1 is SEHNR, CDR2 FQNEAQ (reference sequence). The CDR3 DNA sequence: TGTGCCAGCAGCTTGGACCGGCAGTATTTT. It translates to CASSLDRQYF. The variable domain in full, with the rest retrieved from reference TRBV7-9 and TRBJ2-3, is DTGVSQNPRHKITKRGQNVTFRCDPISEHNRLYWYRQTLGQGPEFLTYFQNEAQLEKSRLLSDRFSAERPKGSFSTLEIQRTEQGDSAMYLCASSLDRQYFGPGTRLTVL.

The chain recombines TRBV12-3 or TRBV12-4 with TRBJ1-5, with D possibly matching TRBD1 (5 bases). This CDR3 is 15 amino acids long. Trimming took 6 bases from V and 4 from J, leaving 16 bases between them. In DNA, the CDR3 is TGTGCCAGCAGAATCAGGGATGGAGCTAATCAGCCCCAGCATTTT. Translated: CASRIRDGANQPQHF.

This sequence joins TRBV20-1 and TRBJ2-3; 11 nucleotides agree with TRBD2. This CDR3 is built from 14 residues. Looked up from germline, CDR1 is DFQATT and CDR2 is SNEGSKA (reference sequence). With V trimmed by 6 bases and J by 3 bases, 5 bases remained unmatched. CDR3 bases: TGCAGTGCCCAACTAGCGGGAGTAACAGATACGCAGTATTTT. Its protein is CSAQLAGVTDTQYF.

There are a few counts of this clonotype. This rearrangement joins TRBV20-1 to TRBJ1-5; the D is unclear. CDR3 length: 14 amino acids. V lost 1 base to trimming and J lost 8 bases, with 15 bases between them. The germline gives CDR1 DFQATT, CDR2 SNEGSKA (reference sequence). Written as DNA, the CDR3 is TGCAGTGCTAGAGGAATGTCCTCCCGGGAGCCCCAGCATTTT. Translation gives CSARGMSSREPQHF.